Following are 30 T cell receptor beta chains from one sample sequenced in a study of T cells in women clearing cervical HPV infection. Repertoires were generated with immunoSEQ multiplex PCR, while TCRdb's copy carries only in-frame clones and drops some. In all, the sample yields roughly 30,000 clones. The sequenced material came from blood buffy coat. Receptors originate from a woman between 18 and 70 years old with a cervical HPV16 infection that either progressed to CIN3+ or cleared (not recorded which).

The covered CDR3 bases are TGTGCCAGCAGGGACAGGAACACTGAA. Protein: CASRDRNTE. In full, the CDR3 reads CASRDRNTEAFF. This chain joins TRBV12-3 or TRBV12-4 and TRBJ1-1, with TRBD1 as a possible D gene (6 bases). The sequence runs out 3 residues before the end of the CDR3; the remainder is reconstructed from the germline J gene. Trimming removed 6 bases at V and 1 base at J, with 6 bases between. CDR3 length: 12 amino acids.

As concerns this clone: The read terminates 3 residues before the CDR3 end, so the remaining end is supplied by the germline J gene. This chain connects TRBV2 to TRBJ2-1; 14 positions match TRBD2. The trim removed 6 bases at V and 9 bases at J, leaving 10 bases unmatched. Germline V gene sequence: CDR1 SNHLY, CDR2 FYNNEI. The CDR3 consists of 16 residues. CDR3 sequence: CASRPGTSGRLGEQFF. Partial CDR3 DNA: TGTGCCAGCAGACCCGGGACTAGCGGGAGATTGGGTGAG. Complete variable domain (other parts from reference TRBV2 and TRBJ2-1): EPEVTQTPSHQVTQMGQEVILRCVPISNHLYFYWYRQILGQKVEFLVSFYNNEISEKSEIFDDQFSVERPDGSNFTLKIRSTKLEDSAMYFCASRPGTSGRLGEQFFGPGTRLTVL.

A remark on this clone: The read ends 3 residues before the CDR3 terminus; that terminus is restored from the germline J gene. The rearrangement uses TRBV2 and TRBJ2-1, with a weak D call TRBD2 (6 bases). This CDR3 comprises 17 residues. Germline V lookup: CDR1 SNHLY, CDR2 FYNNEI. V lost 7 bases to trimming and J lost 3 bases, with 22 bases between them. CDR3 bases read: TGTGCCAGCAACCCTCGAGCCTCCGGGGACTTCTACAATGAG. Encoded protein: CASNPRASGDFYNE. The full CDR3 is CASNPRASGDFYNEQFF.

Turning to this clone: Coverage ceases 3 residues before the CDR3 finishes, and the germline J gene fills in the end. This chain uses TRBV7-3 with TRBJ2-1; D may be TRBD2 (6 bases). The CDR3 length is 16 residues. Germline CDR1 is SGHTA and CDR2 is FQGTGA. The germline V and J ends were trimmed by 4 bases and 5 bases, with 18 bases remaining between them. Incomplete CDR3 DNA: TGTGCCAGCAGCTCCACCGGGACTCAACTAAACAATGAG. This encodes CASSSTGTQLNNE. The entire CDR3 protein reads CASSSTGTQLNNEQFF.

Notes on this clone: The CDR3 end lies 3 residues beyond the end of the read and is filled in from the germline J gene. The chain links TRBV29-1 to TRBJ1-2; possible D gene TRBD1, 6 bases. Germline V CDR1 and CDR2: SQVTM, ANQGSEA. With 6 bases removed from V and 4 bases from J, the gap between germline ends came to 15 bases. This CDR3 contains 13 residues. The CDR3 here is CSVTEGGLYGYTF. The sequenced CDR3 bases are TGCAGCGTCACCGAGGGGGGGCTCTATGGC.

Note on this clone: The read ends 3 residues shy of where the CDR3 ends; the end is completed using the germline J gene. This rearrangement joins TRBV7-2 to TRBJ2-3; D is undetermined. The germline gives CDR1 SGHTA, CDR2 FQGNSA. The CDR3 loop spans 13 amino acids. V gave up 2 bases and J gave up 2 bases, with 5 bases separating them. CDR3 region: CASSLSFTDTQYF. The CDR3 DNA, read in part, is TGTGCCAGCAGCTTATCCTTCACAGATACG.

A note on this clone: Sequencing ends 3 residues short of the CDR3 end; the germline J gene provides the rest. The J gene is TRBJ2-7, the V gene TRBV20-1; 7 bases line up with TRBD2. Losses at the gene ends were 3 bases for V and 0 bases for J; bases not matched to a gene: 5. This CDR3 is 14 amino acids long. The germline V gene encodes CDR1 DFQATT and CDR2 SNEGSKA (reference sequence). The DNA read from the CDR3 is TGCAGTGCTAGTCGGGGGGATAGCTCCTACGAG. It translates to CSASRGDSSYE. The CDR3, in full, reads CSASRGDSSYEQYF.

Comment on this clone: At one end, the junction sequence differs from germline, possibly due to a read error. Read sequence stops 3 residues before the CDR3 end, and the germline J gene provides the missing end. This CDR3 is also generated by other DNA sequences in the sample. This rearrangement joins TRBV11-2 to TRBJ1-2; tentative D call: TRBD1 (5 bases). CDR3 size: 11 residues. Germline loops: CDR1 SGHAT, CDR2 FQNNGV. The CDR3 spells CASSTGRGYTF. The CDR3 bases that were read are TGTGCTAGCAGTACAGGACGGGGC.

To note about this clone: The read falls 3 residues short of the CDR3 end, and the missing part is taken from the germline J gene. V and J are TRBV6-2 or TRBV6-3 and TRBJ1-2; the D is unclear. The CDR3 is 13 residues long. Germline V lookup: CDR1 MNHEY, CDR2 SVGEGT. CDR3 protein: CASSYLAPDGYTF. Partial CDR3 DNA: TGTGCCAGCAGTTACCTAGCTCCGGACGGC.

With regard to this clone: The read halts 3 residues ahead of the CDR3 end, with the missing end drawn from the germline J gene. The rearrangement links TRBV20-1 to TRBJ2-7; D is unclear. Trimming left V 1 base short and J 5 bases short, with 9 bases between. The CDR3 is made up of 12 amino acids. Germline values: CDR1 DFQATT, CDR2 SNEGSKA (reference sequence). The sequenced part of the CDR3 DNA is TGCAGTGCTAGAGTAGGGTCCGACGAG. It translates to CSARVGSDE. The entire CDR3 protein is CSARVGSDEQYF.

Remarks on this clone: The read terminates 3 residues ahead of where the CDR3 ends, so the germline J gene completes it. The chain joins TRBV29-1 to TRBJ2-1; TRBD2 agrees at 13 bases. V trimming: 7 bases; J trimming: 9 bases; junction bases outside the gene matches: 3. The germline V gene encodes CDR1 SQVTM and CDR2 ANQGSEA. This CDR3 is built from 12 residues. The CDR3 loop reads CSGTSGRGEQFF. The sequenced CDR3 bases are TGCAGCGGGACTAGCGGGAGAGGTGAG.

Note on this clone: The read terminates 3 residues before the CDR3 end, so the remaining end is supplied by the germline J gene. The genes are TRBV6-1 and TRBJ1-5; 10 nucleotides line up with TRBD1. Germline V gene data show CDR1 as MNHNS and CDR2 as SASEGT. V was clipped by 2 bases and J by 7 bases; unmatched bases: 5. There are 15 residues in the CDR3. The part of the CDR3 DNA that was read is TGTGCCAGCAGTGAACAAGGACAGGGGGTACAGCCC. It is translated as CASSEQGQGVQP. From start to end, the CDR3 is CASSEQGQGVQPQHF.

In regard to this clone: The CDR3 end lies 3 residues beyond the end of the read and is filled in from the germline J gene. The rearrangement links TRBV6-2 or TRBV6-3 to TRBJ2-2; D not certain. The V end lost 5 bases, the J end lost 7 bases, and 8 bases lay between the germline ends. Per germline, CDR1 MNHEY and CDR2 SVGEGT. The CDR3 extends over 12 amino acids. This chain's CDR3 is CASSLYGGELFF. CDR3 DNA (partial): TGTGCCAGCAGTCTCTACGGCGGGGAG.

Worth noting for this clone: The read ends 3 residues shy of where the CDR3 ends; the end is completed using the germline J gene. The chain uses TRBV6-1 and TRBJ1-3; weak D call: TRBD1 (5 bases). Trimming removed 5 bases from V and 0 bases from J, with 14 bases in between. The CDR3 covers 16 residues. In germline, CDR1 is MNHNS, CDR2 SASEGT. The CDR3 loop is CASSQDSSSSGNTIYF. The DNA read from the CDR3 is TGTGCCAGCAGTCAAGACAGCTCCAGCTCTGGAAACACC.

Note on this clone: The sequenced fragment ends 3 residues before the CDR3 boundary, so the rest is inferred from the germline J gene. The chain carries TRBV7-3 and TRBJ2-3; 7 bases fit TRBD2. CDR1 SGHTA and CDR2 FQGTGA come from the germline V gene. The CDR3 contains 16 residues. V was clipped by 2 bases and J by 6 bases; unmatched bases: 11. CDR3 residues: CASSLWGGGRRDTQYF. The CDR3 DNA, read in part, is TGTGCCAGCAGCTTATGGGGGGGAGGCCGACGTGATACG.

Comment on this clone: The DNA ends 3 residues before the CDR3 does, and the rest of the CDR3 is filled in from the germline J gene. This chain links TRBV5-6 with TRBJ2-1, with D tentatively TRBD2 (6 bases). Germline CDR1 SGHDT, CDR2 YYEEEE. The germline V and J ends were trimmed by 3 bases and 8 bases, with 12 bases remaining between them. CDR3 length: 13 amino acids. CDR3 DNA, as far as it was read: TGTGCCAGCAGCTACGGAGGGGTCTATGAG. As protein: CASSYGGVYE. The full CDR3 sequence reads CASSYGGVYEQFF. Using reference TRBV5-6 and TRBJ2-1 for the parts outside the CDR3, the full variable domain is DAGVTQSPTHLIKTRGQQVTLRCSPKSGHDTVSWYQQALGQGPQFIFQYYEEEERQRGNFPDRFSGHQFPNYSSELNVNALLLGDSALYLCASSYGGVYEQFFGPGTRLTVL.

As to this clone: The read falls 3 residues short of the CDR3 end, and the missing part is taken from the germline J gene. The chain carries TRBV7-2 and TRBJ1-4; D gene ambiguous. CDR1 SGHTA and CDR2 FQGNSA come from the germline V gene. The V end was cut by 1 base, the J end by 8 bases, with 11 bases between. CDR3 size: 14 residues. Partial CDR3 DNA: TGTGCCAGCAGCTTAGTTCCAGCGTTGGAAAAA. As protein: CASSLVPALEK. The entire CDR3 sequence reads CASSLVPALEKLFF.

As for this clone: At one end the junction does not follow the germline gene, possibly because of a read error. The read stops 3 residues short of the end of the CDR3; the missing end is completed from the germline J gene. The V gene is TRBV28, the J gene TRBJ2-3, with 8 bases aligning to TRBD2. This CDR3 spans 19 amino acids. Germline values: CDR1 MDHEN, CDR2 SYDVKM. Partial CDR3 DNA: TGTGCCAGCAGTTTGGAGCTCCCGACAGGCAGGACTAGCAGAGATACG. Its translation: CASSLELPTGRTSRDT. The whole CDR3 sequence is CASSLELPTGRTSRDTQYF.

Turning to this clone: The sequence runs out 3 residues before the end of the CDR3; the remainder is reconstructed from the germline J gene. This chain joins TRBV7-3 and TRBJ2-1, with TRBD1 identical over 9 bases. Trimming removed 2 bases from V and 8 bases from J; junction bases left unmatched: 10. In germline, CDR1 is SGHTA, CDR2 FQGTGA. The CDR3 is made up of 16 amino acids. CDR3 sequence reads: CASSLGGTGFRDEQFF. The CDR3 DNA, read in part, is TGTGCCAGCAGCTTAGGCGGGACAGGGTTCCGGGATGAG.

Turning to this clone: The CDR3 end lies 3 residues beyond the end of the read and is filled in from the germline J gene. The genes are TRBV6-1 and TRBJ1-1; no clear D. Germline CDR1 and CDR2: MNHNS and SASEGT. Deletions cut 2 bases from V and 1 base from J, with 8 bases between. The CDR3 sequence is 14 residues long. The CDR3: CASSESGRNTEAFF. The covered CDR3 bases are TGTGCCAGCAGTGAATCAGGTCGGAACACTGAA.

By frequency, this clone registers medium-sized (0.01 to 0.1%). CDR3 amino acids: CSAVGATTDTQYF. CDR3 DNA, as far as it was read: TGCAGCGCCGTAGGGGCCACCACAGATACG. The chain links TRBV29-1 to TRBJ2-3; TRBD1 is a possible D gene (5 bases). The read comes to an end 3 residues before the CDR3 does, leaving the germline J gene to fill in the end. Trimming stripped 7 bases from V and 2 bases from J, with 13 bases between. Germline loops: CDR1 SQVTM, CDR2 ANQGSEA. CDR3 size: 13 residues.

A word on this clone: Coverage ceases 3 residues before the CDR3 finishes, and the germline J gene fills in the end. The V and J genes are TRBV7-6 and TRBJ1-1; a possible D gene is TRBD1 (5 bases). This CDR3 is 13 amino acids long. CDR1 is SGHVS and CDR2 is FNYEAQ in the germline V gene. Trimming took off 5 bases at V and 1 base at J, with 8 bases between the two ends. The CDR3 sequence is CASSPQGNTEAFF. The CDR3 DNA, read in part, is TGTGCCAGCAGCCCTCAGGGGAACACTGAA.

Points on this clone: One end of the junction varies from germline; a read error may be responsible. Coverage ceases 3 residues before the CDR3 finishes, and the germline J gene fills in the end. Other DNA variants within this sample encode the same CDR3. V gene TRBV19 combines with J gene TRBJ1-3, with TRBD1 as a possible D gene (6 bases). The CDR3 contains 15 residues. The germline V gene encodes CDR1 LNHDA and CDR2 SQIVND (reference sequence). The CDR3 protein is CASTTPDRMGNTIYF. The sequenced part of the CDR3 DNA is TGTGCCAGTACCACCCCCGACAGGATGGGAAACACT.

As to this clone: One end of the junction varies from germline; a read error may be responsible. The sequenced fragment ends 3 residues before the CDR3 boundary, so the rest is inferred from the germline J gene. The chain is built from TRBV4-2 and TRBJ1-4, with TRBD1 matching 7 bases. Germline CDR1 is LGHNA and CDR2 is YNFKEQ. This CDR3 has 14 amino acids. Incomplete CDR3 DNA: TGCGCCAGCAGCCAGGGACAGTCTAATGAAAAA. It codes for CASSQGQSNEK. The CDR3 as a whole reads CASSQGQSNEKLFF.

For this clone: The read terminates 3 residues before the CDR3 end, so the remaining end is supplied by the germline J gene. This chain joins TRBV6-4 and TRBJ2-1, with D hard to call. The CDR3 contains 13 residues. V was pared by 4 bases and J by 8 bases, with 12 bases between. CDR1 MRHNA and CDR2 SNTAGT come from the germline V gene. The CDR3 loop is CASSGEGSYEQFF. CDR3 DNA (partial): TGTGCCAGCAGTGGTGAAGGGTCCTATGAG.

As to this clone: The read finishes 3 residues shy of the CDR3 end, and the germline J gene is used to complete it. The chain has TRBV5-1 and TRBJ2-7, with 9 bases aligning to TRBD1. Germline V CDR1 and CDR2: SGHRS, YFSETQ. The CDR3 totals 14 residues. V gave up 2 bases and J gave up 6 bases; unmatched junction bases: 6. CDR3: CASSFGTGTGEQYF. The DNA read from the CDR3 is TGCGCCAGCAGCTTTGGGACAGGGACCGGCGAG. Using reference TRBV5-1 and TRBJ2-7 for the parts outside the CDR3, the full variable domain is KAGVTQTPRYLIKTRGQQVTLSCSPISGHRSVSWYQQTPGQGLQFLFEYFSETQRNKGNFPGRFSGRQFSNSRSEMNVSTLELGDSALYLCASSFGTGTGEQYFGPGTRLTVT.

As concerns this clone: One junction end disagrees with the germline gene, perhaps due to a read error. Coverage ceases 3 residues before the CDR3 finishes, and the germline J gene fills in the end. The chain carries TRBV18 and TRBJ1-2; D is perhaps TRBD1 (5 bases). Germline assignment: CDR1 KGHSH and CDR2 LQKENI. The CDR3 totals 18 residues. Partial CDR3 DNA: TGTGCCAGCTCACCCCGAACAGTAGCGGGAGGGCAGGGCAATGGG. This translates into CASSPRTVAGGQGNG. In full, the CDR3 reads CASSPRTVAGGQGNGYTF.

The CDR3 spells CASSVSPGYEQYF. Incomplete CDR3 DNA: TGTGCCAGCAGTGTCTCCCCAGGTTACGAG. The chain uses TRBV2 and TRBJ2-7; D unresolved. The read is 3 residues too short to cover the CDR3 end, so that end is filled in from the germline J gene. V lost 4 bases and J 4 bases, leaving 11 bases between the germline ends. Germline V lookup: CDR1 SNHLY, CDR2 FYNNEI. The CDR3 length is 13 residues.

The covered CDR3 bases are TGTGCCAGCAGTTCCCGAGGGGAGCCCCAAGAGACC. Translation gives CASSSRGEPQET. The full CDR3 protein is CASSSRGEPQETQYF. The V call is TRBV28, the J call TRBJ2-5; tentatively, D is TRBD1 or TRBD2 (5 bases each). The DNA ends 3 residues before the CDR3 does, and the rest of the CDR3 is filled in from the germline J gene. Germline assignment: CDR1 MDHEN and CDR2 SYDVKM. The CDR3 runs 15 residues. Trimming pared 4 bases from V and 1 base from J, leaving 13 bases between.

On this clone: The read comes to an end 3 residues before the CDR3 does, leaving the germline J gene to fill in the end. The rearrangement uses TRBV2 and TRBJ1-3; D not certain. The V and J ends lost 8 bases and 0 bases respectively, with 8 bases between them. Per the germline V gene, CDR1 is SNHLY and CDR2 is FYNNEI. CDR3 length: 13 amino acids. The sequenced part of the CDR3 DNA is TGTGCCAGCTGTTTTAACTCTGGAAACACC. This sequence encodes CASCFNSGNT. The full CDR3 protein reads CASCFNSGNTIYF.